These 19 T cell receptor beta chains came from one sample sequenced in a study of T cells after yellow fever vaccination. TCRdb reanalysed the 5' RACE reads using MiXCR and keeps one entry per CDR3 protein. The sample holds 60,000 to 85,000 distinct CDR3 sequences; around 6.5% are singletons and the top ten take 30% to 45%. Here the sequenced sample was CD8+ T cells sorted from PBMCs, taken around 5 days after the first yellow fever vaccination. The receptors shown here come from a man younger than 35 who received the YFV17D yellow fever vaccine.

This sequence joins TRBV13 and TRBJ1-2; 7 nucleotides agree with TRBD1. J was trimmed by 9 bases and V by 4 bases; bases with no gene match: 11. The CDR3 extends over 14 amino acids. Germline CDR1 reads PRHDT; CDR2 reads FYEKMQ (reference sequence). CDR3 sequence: CASSSTDRIFRYTF. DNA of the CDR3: TGTGCCAGCAGCTCCACGGACAGGATATTTCGCTACACCTTC.

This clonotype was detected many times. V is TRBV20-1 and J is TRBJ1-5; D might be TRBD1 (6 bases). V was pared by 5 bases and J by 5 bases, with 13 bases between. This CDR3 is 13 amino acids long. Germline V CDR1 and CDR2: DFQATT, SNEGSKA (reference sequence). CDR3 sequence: CSAFTGTYQPQHF. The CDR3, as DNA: TGCAGTGCTTTTACCGGGACATATCAGCCCCAGCATTTT.

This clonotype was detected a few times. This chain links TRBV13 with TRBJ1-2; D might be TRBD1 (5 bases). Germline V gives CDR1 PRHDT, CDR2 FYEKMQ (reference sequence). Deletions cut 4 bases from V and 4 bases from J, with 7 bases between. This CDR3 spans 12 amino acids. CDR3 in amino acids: CASSSGTYGYTF. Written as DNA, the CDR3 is TGTGCCAGCAGCTCTGGGACCTATGGCTACACCTTC.

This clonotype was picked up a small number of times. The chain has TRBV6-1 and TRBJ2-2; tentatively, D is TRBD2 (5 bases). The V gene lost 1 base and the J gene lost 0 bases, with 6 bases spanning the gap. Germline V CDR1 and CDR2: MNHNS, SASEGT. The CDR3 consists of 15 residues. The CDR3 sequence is CASSEELANTGELFF. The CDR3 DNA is TGTGCCAGCAGTGAAGAACTAGCGAACACCGGGGAGCTGTTTTTT.

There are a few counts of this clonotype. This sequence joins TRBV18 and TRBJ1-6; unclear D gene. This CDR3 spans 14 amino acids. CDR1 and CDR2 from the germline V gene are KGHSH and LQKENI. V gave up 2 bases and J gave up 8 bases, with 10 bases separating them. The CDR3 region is CASSPGPRDSPLHF. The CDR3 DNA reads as TGTGCCAGCTCACCAGGCCCAAGGGATTCACCCCTCCACTTT. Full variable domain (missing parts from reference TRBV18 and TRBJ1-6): NAGVMQNPRHLVRRRGQEARLRCSPMKGHSHVYWYRQLPEEGLKFMVYLQKENIIDESGMPKERFSAEFPKEGPSILRIQQVVRGDSAAYFCASSPGPRDSPLHFGNGTRLTVT.

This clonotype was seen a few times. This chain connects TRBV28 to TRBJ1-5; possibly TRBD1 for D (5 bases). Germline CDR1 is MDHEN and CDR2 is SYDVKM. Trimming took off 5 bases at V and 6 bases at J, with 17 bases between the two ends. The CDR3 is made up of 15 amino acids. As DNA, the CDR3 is TGTGCCAGCAGTAATGGAATTCAGGGTTTTCAGCCCCAGCATTTT. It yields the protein CASSNGIQGFQPQHF.

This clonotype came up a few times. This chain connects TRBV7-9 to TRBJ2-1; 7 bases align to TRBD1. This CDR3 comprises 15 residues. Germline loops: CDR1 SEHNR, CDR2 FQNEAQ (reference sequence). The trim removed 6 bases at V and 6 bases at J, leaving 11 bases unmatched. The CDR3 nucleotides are TGTGCCAGCAGTTTGACAGGGTTCTTGGGCAATGAGCAGTTCTTC. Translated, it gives CASSLTGFLGNEQFF.

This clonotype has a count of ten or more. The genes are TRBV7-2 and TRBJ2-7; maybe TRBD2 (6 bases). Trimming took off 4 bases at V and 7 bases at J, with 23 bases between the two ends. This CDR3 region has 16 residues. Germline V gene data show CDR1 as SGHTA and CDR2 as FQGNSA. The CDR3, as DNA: TGTGCCAGCAGCTACCCCGTGGGGCGAGAAGGAGGGGAGCAGTACTTC. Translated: CASSYPVGREGGEQYF.

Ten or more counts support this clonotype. For the CDR3, the DNA is TGCGCCAGCAGCTCAACTCCCAGCCAGGGTTGGGATGAAAAACTGTTTTTT. It yields the protein CASSSTPSQGWDEKLFF. The rearrangement uses TRBV4-1 and TRBJ1-4, with a weak D call TRBD1 (5 bases). V was trimmed by 5 bases and J by 6 bases, leaving 22 bases between them. In germline, CDR1 is MGHRA, CDR2 YSYEKL. The CDR3 is 17 residues long.

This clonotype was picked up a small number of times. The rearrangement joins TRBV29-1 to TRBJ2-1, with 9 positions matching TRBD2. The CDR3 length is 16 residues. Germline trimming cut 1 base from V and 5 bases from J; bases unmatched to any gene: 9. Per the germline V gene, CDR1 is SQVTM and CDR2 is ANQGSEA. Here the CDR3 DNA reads TGCAGCGTTGAAGGTGTGCTAGCGGGGATCAACAATGAGCAGTTCTTC. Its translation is CSVEGVLAGINNEQFF.

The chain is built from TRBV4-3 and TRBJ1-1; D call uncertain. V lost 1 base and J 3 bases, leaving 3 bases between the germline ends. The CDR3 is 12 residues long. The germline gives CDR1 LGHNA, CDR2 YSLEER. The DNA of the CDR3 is TGCGCCAGCAGCCAAGGGTACACTGAAGCTTTCTTT. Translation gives CASSQGYTEAFF.

The CDR3 here is CSARDPGQGYEQYF. The DNA for the CDR3 is TGCAGTGCTAGAGATCCGGGACAGGGGTACGAGCAGTACTTC. The chain couples TRBV20-1 to TRBJ2-7, with TRBD1 identical over 10 bases. Germline values: CDR1 DFQATT, CDR2 SNEGSKA (reference sequence). The CDR3 consists of 14 residues. With V trimmed by 0 bases and J by 4 bases, 3 bases remained unmatched.

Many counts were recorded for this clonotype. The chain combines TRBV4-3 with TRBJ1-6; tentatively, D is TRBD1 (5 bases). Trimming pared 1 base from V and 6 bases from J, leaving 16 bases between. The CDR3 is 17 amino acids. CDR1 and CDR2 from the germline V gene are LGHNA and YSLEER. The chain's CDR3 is CASSQGSWRGTNSPLHF. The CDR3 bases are TGCGCCAGCAGCCAAGGGTCATGGAGGGGTACTAATTCACCCCTCCACTTT.

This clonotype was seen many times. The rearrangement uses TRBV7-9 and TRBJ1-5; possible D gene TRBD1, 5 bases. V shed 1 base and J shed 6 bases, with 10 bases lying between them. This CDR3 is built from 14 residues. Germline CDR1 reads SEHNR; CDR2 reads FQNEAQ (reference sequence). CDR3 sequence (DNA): TGTGCCAGCAGCTTAGGGGGGAACGGTCAGCCCCAGCATTTT. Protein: CASSLGGNGQPQHF.

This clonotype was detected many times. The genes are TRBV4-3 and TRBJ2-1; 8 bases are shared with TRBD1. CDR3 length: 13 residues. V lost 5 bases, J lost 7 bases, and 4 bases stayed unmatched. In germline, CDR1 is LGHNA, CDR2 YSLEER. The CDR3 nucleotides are TGCGCCAGCAGCTTCAGGGGGCAAAATGAGCAGTTCTTC. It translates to CASSFRGQNEQFF.

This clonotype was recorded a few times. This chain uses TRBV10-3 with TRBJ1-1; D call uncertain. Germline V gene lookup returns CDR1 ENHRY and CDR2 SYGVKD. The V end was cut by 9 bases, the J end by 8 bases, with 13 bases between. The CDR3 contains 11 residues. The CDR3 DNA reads TGTGCCATTTGGACCCTTCACGAAGCTTTCTTT. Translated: CAIWTLHEAFF.

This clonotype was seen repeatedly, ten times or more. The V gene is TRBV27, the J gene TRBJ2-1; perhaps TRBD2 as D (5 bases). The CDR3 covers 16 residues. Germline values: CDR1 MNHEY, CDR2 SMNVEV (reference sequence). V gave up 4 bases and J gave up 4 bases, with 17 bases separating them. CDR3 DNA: TGTGCCAGCAGTTCTCGGTGGGTTCGGGGTTACAATGAGCAGTTCTTC. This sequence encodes CASSSRWVRGYNEQFF.

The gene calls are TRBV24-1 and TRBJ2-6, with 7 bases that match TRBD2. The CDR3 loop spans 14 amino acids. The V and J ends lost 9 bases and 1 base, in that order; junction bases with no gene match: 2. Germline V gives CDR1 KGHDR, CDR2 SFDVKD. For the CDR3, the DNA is TGTGCCACCTCGGGGGGATCTGGGGCCAACGTCCTGACTTTC. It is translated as CATSGGSGANVLTF.

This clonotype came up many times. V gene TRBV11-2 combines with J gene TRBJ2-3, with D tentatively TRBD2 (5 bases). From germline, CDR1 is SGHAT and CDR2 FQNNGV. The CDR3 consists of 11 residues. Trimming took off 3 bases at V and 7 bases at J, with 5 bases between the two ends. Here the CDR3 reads CASSLTNTQYF. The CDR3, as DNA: TGTGCCAGCAGCTTGACTAATACGCAGTATTTT.